These T cell receptor beta chains were read from a single sample in a study of blood T cell repertoires in COVID-19. Only in-frame clones appear in the TCRdb table, and some are missing; sequencing was by immunoSEQ multiplex PCR. The table includes about 160,000 clones, 87% detected once. The specimen sequenced was PBMCs or T cells enriched from blood (not recorded which). These receptor sequences come from a woman in her thirties or forties who had been exposed to COVID-19. Both conserved end residues are part of each CDR3. The D gene is left open where the match is weak. The size of a clone is reported for some rows only, either as once, few or many, or as a class for expanded clones.

clone size | J gene | D gene | V gene | CDR3 DNA | CDR3 protein
- | TRBJ2-3 | - | TRBV6-5 | TGTGCCAGCAGTACTACAAGGACACGCACAGATACGCAGTATTTT | CASSTTRTRTDTQYF
- | TRBJ1-6 | - | TRBV7-9 | TGTGCCAGCAGCCACGAACAGGTTTACACCCTCCACTTT | CASSHEQVYTLHF
- | TRBJ1-2 | - | TRBV7-2 | TGTGCCAGCAGCTTAACGCTTCGGGGGATGAATGGCTACACCTTC | CASSLTLRGMNGYTF
- | TRBJ2-7 | TRBD1 | TRBV28 | TGTGCCAGCAGTTTCAGGACAGGGGGTACCTACGAGCAGTACTTC | CASSFRTGGTYEQYF
- | TRBJ1-5 | TRBD1 | TRBV12-5 | TGTGCTAGTGGTTTGGCCAGGGGGCTTAAAGGCAATCAGCCCCAGCATTTT | CASGLARGLKGNQPQHF
- | TRBJ1-1 | - | TRBV27 | TGTGCCAGCATCATGAACACTGAAGCTTTCTTT | CASIMNTEAFF
- | TRBJ1-2 | TRBD1 | TRBV6-5 | TGTGCCTCATCTCTGGACAGGGGCTCTTATGGCTACACCTTC | CASSLDRGSYGYTF
- | TRBJ2-7 | TRBD2 | TRBV7-9 | TGTGCCAGCAGCGCCTCCGAAGGACTAGCTGCCTACGAGCAGTACTTC | CASSASEGLAAYEQYF
- | TRBJ2-3 | TRBD2 | TRBV15 | TGTGCCACCAGCAGAGATGGGGGACTAGCAACAGATACGCAGTATTTT | CATSRDGGLATDTQYF
- | TRBJ1-5 | - | TRBV19 | TGTGCCAGTAGTATCTCCGCAGGGTGGGTTAGGGAGCCCCAGCATTTT | CASSISAGWVREPQHF
- | TRBJ1-2 | - | TRBV18 | TGTGCCAGCTCACCACGTGCGGGGGTGAACTATGGCTACACCTTC | CASSPRAGVNYGYTF
once | TRBJ2-5 | TRBD2 | TRBV28 | TGTGCCAGCAGTTTAGGCGGGAGTTTTAGAGAGACCCAGTACTTC | CASSLGGSFRETQYF
few | TRBJ1-5 | - | TRBV20-1 | TGCAGTGCTAGTAGGGGCAGATCCAATCAGCCCCAGCATTTT | CSASRGRSNQPQHF
- | TRBJ2-5 | - | TRBV4-1 | TGCGCCAGCAGCCAAGTCATAGGGAGGGAGACCCAGTACTTC | CASSQVIGRETQYF
- | TRBJ2-7 | TRBD2 | TRBV6-5 | TGTGCCAGCCGGGCGGGACTAGACTCCTACGAGCAGTACTTC | CASRAGLDSYEQYF
- | TRBJ2-2 | - | TRBV6-2/TRBV6-3 | TGTGCCAGCAGTTTCTACACCGGGGAGCTGTTTTTT | CASSFYTGELFF
- | TRBJ2-1 | - | TRBV10-1 | TGCGCCAGCAGTGACAGGGGCCGCGAGCAGTTCTTC | CASSDRGREQFF
- | TRBJ1-2 | TRBD1 | TRBV6-5 | TGTGCCAGCAGCAACAGGGGTTTCTATGGCTACACCTTC | CASSNRGFYGYTF
- | TRBJ1-4 | - | TRBV19 | TGTGCCAGTAGTATTAATAGCGGGACAAAAGAGAATGAAAAACTGTTTTTT | CASSINSGTKENEKLFF
- | TRBJ2-1 | - | TRBV7-3 | TGTGCCAGCAGCTTAATGGGGCAGGGGAACAATGAGCAGTTCTTC | CASSLMGQGNNEQFF
- | TRBJ1-1 | - | TRBV6-5 | TGTGCCAGCAGACCCGGGGGTGTGAACACTGAAGCTTTCTTT | CASRPGGVNTEAFF
- | TRBJ2-7 | - | TRBV3-1/TRBV3-2 | TGTGCCAGCAGCCAAGCCGTGAGAAGCTACGAGCAGTACTTC | CASSQAVRSYEQYF
- | TRBJ1-5 | - | TRBV4-1 | TGCGCCAGCAGCCAAGAAGGGGTTCAGCCCCAGCATTTT | CASSQEGVQPQHF
- | TRBJ1-2 | - | TRBV5-6 | TGTGCCAGCAGCTTCTTGGCCAGGGAGGTCTATGGCTACACCTTC | CASSFLAREVYGYTF
- | TRBJ1-6 | - | TRBV7-2 | TGTGCCAGCAGCTTAGATTTGTGGGGGACATCTAATTCACCCCTCCACTTT | CASSLDLWGTSNSPLHF
- | TRBJ2-1 | - | TRBV2 | TGTGCCAGCAGTCCACAGGACAAGGAGCAGTTCTTC | CASSPQDKEQFF
- | TRBJ1-2 | - | TRBV5-4 | TGTGCCAGCAGCCCCTCCGGCAGGGGCTATGGCTACACCTTC | CASSPSGRGYGYTF
- | TRBJ2-2 | - | TRBV28 | TGTGCCAGCAGTTTTCTTAACACCGGGGAGCTGTTTTTT | CASSFLNTGELFF
- | TRBJ1-2 | TRBD1 | TRBV5-8 | TGTGCCAGCAGCCGGGACAGCTATGGCTACACCTTC | CASSRDSYGYTF
- | TRBJ2-7 | TRBD2 | TRBV7-6 | TGTGCCAGCAGCCCCGTTACTAGCGGGAGGACCTCCTACGAGCAGTACTTC | CASSPVTSGRTSYEQYF
- | TRBJ1-3 | - | TRBV5-6 | TGTGCCAGCAGCTTGGTTATGACAGCCTATAGTTTAACTGGAAACACCATATATTTT | CASSLVMTAYSLTGNTIYF
- | TRBJ2-7 | - | TRBV11-2 | TGTGCCAGCAGCTTAAGACAACAGGAATCCGAGCAGTACTTC | CASSLRQQESEQYF
- | TRBJ2-1 | TRBD2 | TRBV7-3 | TGTGCCAGCAGCTCGGAGACTAGCGGCTACAATGAGCAGTTCTTC | CASSSETSGYNEQFF